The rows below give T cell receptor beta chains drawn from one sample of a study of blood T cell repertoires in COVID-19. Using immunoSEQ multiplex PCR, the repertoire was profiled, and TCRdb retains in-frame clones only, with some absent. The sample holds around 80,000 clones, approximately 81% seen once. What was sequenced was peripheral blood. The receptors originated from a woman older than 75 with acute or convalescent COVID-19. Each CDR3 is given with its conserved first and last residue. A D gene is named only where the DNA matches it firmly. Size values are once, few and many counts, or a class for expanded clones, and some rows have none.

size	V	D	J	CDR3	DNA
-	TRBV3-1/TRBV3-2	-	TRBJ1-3	CASSQGAPGNTIYF	TGTGCCAGCAGCCAGGGGGCGCCTGGAAACACCATATATTTT
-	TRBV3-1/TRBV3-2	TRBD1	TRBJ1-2	CASSQGPTGIHGYTF	TGTGCCAGCAGCCAAGGTCCGACAGGGATCCATGGCTACACCTTC
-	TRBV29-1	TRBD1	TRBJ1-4	CSVGGQSTTNEKLFF	TGCAGCGTTGGGGGACAGAGCACAACTAATGAAAAACTGTTTTTT
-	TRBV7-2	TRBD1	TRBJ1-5	CASSLGGTGNNQPQHF	TGTGCCAGCAGCTTAGGGGGGACAGGAAACAATCAGCCCCAGCATTTT
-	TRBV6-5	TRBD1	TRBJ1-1	CASRGQGGEAFF	TGTGCCAGCAGGGGACAGGGGGGGGAAGCTTTCTTT
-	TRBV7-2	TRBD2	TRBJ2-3	CASSGPGRGVTDTQYF	TGTGCCAGCAGCGGTCCGGGGCGGGGGGTCACAGATACGCAGTATTTT
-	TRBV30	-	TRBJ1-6	CAWSVNRDSPLHF	TGTGCCTGGAGCGTCAACAGGGATTCACCCCTCCACTTT
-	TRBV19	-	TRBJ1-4	CASSLGDRRVNEKLFF	TGTGCCAGTAGTCTGGGAGACAGGCGGGTTAATGAAAAACTGTTTTTT
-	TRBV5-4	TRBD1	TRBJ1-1	CASSLDRGGFMNTEAFF	TGTGCCAGCAGCTTGGACAGGGGTGGGTTCATGAACACTGAAGCTTTCTTT
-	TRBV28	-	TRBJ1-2	CASSRTTPSNYGYTF	TGTGCCAGCAGCCGAACGACACCATCTAACTATGGCTACACCTTC
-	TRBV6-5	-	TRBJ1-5	CASTAGGFGQPQHF	TGTGCCAGCACCGCGGGGGGGTTCGGTCAGCCCCAGCATTTT
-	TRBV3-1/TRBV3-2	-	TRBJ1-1	CASTLNSGSSEAFF	TGTGCCAGCACCCTTAACTCAGGGTCCTCTGAAGCTTTCTTT
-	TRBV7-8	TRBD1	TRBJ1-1	CASSLKTGGRWAEAFF	TGTGCCAGCAGCTTAAAAACAGGGGGCAGGTGGGCTGAAGCTTTCTTT
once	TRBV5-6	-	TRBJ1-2	CASSLDFVGYTF	TGTGCCAGCAGCTTGGATTTCGTGGGCTACACCTTC
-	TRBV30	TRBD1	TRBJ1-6	CAWDRANSPLHF	TGTGCCTGGGACAGGGCTAATTCACCCCTCCACTTT
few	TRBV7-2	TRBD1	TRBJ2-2	CASSPRQGTGTGELFF	TGTGCCAGCAGCCCCCGACAGGGGACGGGAACCGGGGAGCTGTTTTTT
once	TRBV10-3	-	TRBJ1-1	CATGGATEAFF	TGTGCCACCGGGGGGGCCACTGAAGCTTTCTTT
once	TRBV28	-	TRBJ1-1	CASTLGQGRTEAFF	TGTGCCAGCACCTTGGGCCAGGGTAGGACTGAAGCTTTCTTT
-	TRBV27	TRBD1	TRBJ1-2	CASSSRRTGNYGYTF	TGTGCCAGCAGTTCTCGCCGGACAGGGAACTATGGCTACACCTTC
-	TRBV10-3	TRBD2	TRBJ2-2	CAMLAGRTNTGELFF	TGTGCCATGCTAGCGGGGAGAACGAACACCGGGGAGCTGTTTTTT
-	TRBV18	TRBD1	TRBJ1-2	CASSPRDRPVGYTF	TGTGCCAGCTCACCGAGGGACAGGCCTGTAGGCTACACCTTC
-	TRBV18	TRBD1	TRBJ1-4	CASSPDRGRNEKLFF	TGTGCCAGCTCACCCGACAGGGGACGGAATGAAAAACTGTTTTTT
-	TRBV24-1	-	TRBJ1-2	CATSDSQGNTF	TGTGCCACCAGTGATTCACAGGGTAACACCTTC
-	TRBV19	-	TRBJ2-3	CASSTGFSTDTQYF	TGTGCCAGTAGTACGGGATTTTCCACAGATACGCAGTATTTT
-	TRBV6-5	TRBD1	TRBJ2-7	CASSWGQGAVYEQYF	TGTGCCAGCAGTTGGGGACAGGGAGCGGTATACGAGCAGTACTTC
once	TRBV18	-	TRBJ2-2	CASSHKSGELFF	TGTGCCAGCTCCCACAAATCCGGGGAGCTGTTTTTT
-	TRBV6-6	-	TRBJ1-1	CASSHTGMNTEAFF	TGTGCCAGCAGTCACACAGGGATGAACACTGAAGCTTTCTTT
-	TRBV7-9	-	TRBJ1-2	CASSLTGRDEGYGYTF	TGTGCCAGCAGCTTAACGGGGAGGGATGAGGGCTATGGCTACACCTTC
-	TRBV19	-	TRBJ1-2	CASLIGPGADYGYTF	TGTGCCAGTCTAATCGGTCCAGGGGCGGACTATGGCTACACCTTC
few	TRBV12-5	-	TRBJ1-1	CASGLKESTEAFF	TGTGCTAGTGGTTTGAAGGAGAGCACTGAAGCTTTCTTT